A selection of T cell receptor beta chains follows, all from one sample in a study of HIV-infected patients and healthy controls. TCRdb re-derived calls from the 5' RACE reads in MiXCR, one entry per CDR3 protein. The sample gives around 6,600 distinct CDR3 sequences, about 9.6% of which show up once; 20% to 25% is in the top ten. Source: blood, taken during antiretroviral therapy. All receptors come from an adult with HIV infection. CDR3s include the opening cysteine and the closing phenylalanine or tryptophan. D genes are given only for firm matches. Clone sizes are given selectively: once, few, many, or a class where the clone is expanded.

.	.	16	TRBV30	TRBJ2-1	CAWSGSLGGSYNEQFF	TGTGCCTGGAGTGGCTCTTTGGGTGGCTCCTACAATGAGCAGTTCTTC
.	TRBD2	20	TRBV6-5	TRBJ2-2	CASSYFVPVTSGRGTGELFF	TGTGCCAGCAGTTACTTTGTACCAGTGACTAGCGGGAGAGGGACCGGGGAGCTGTTTTTT
few	TRBD1	15	TRBV4-3	TRBJ1-1	CASSQVQGAQTEAFF	TGCGCCAGCAGCCAGGTACAGGGGGCGCAGACTGAAGCTTTCTTT
medium-sized	.	15	TRBV5-6	TRBJ2-1	CASSWDYHPYNEQFF	TGTGCCAGCAGCTGGGATTATCACCCCTACAATGAGCAGTTCTTC
medium-sized	.	13	TRBV20-1	TRBJ1-1	CSATYRAEVLAFF	TGCAGTGCTACATACAGGGCGGAGGTGCTAGCTTTCTTT
medium-sized	.	14	TRBV24-1	TRBJ1-5	CATSDRGFIQPQHF	TGTGCCACCAGTGATCGGGGGTTTATCCAGCCCCAGCATTTT
medium-sized	TRBD1	12	TRBV29-1	TRBJ1-1	CSVGQALLEAFF	TGCAGCGTGGGACAGGCACTCCTTGAAGCTTTCTTT
many	.	14	TRBV6-2/TRBV6-3	TRBJ2-5	CASRTSGPQETQYF	TGTGCCAGCAGGACCTCGGGCCCACAAGAGACCCAGTACTTC
many	.	15	TRBV28	TRBJ1-5	CASSSPDAGNQPQHF	TGTGCCAGCAGTTCCCCAGACGCGGGAAATCAGCCCCAGCATTTT
medium-sized	TRBD2	16	TRBV4-2	TRBJ2-7	CASSQGAGDISYEQYF	TGTGCCAGCAGCCAAGGAGCGGGGGACATTTCCTACGAGCAGTACTTC
many	TRBD1	15	TRBV24-1	TRBJ2-7	CATSPVGTGGDEQYF	TGTGCCACCAGCCCGGTAGGGACAGGGGGAGACGAGCAGTACTTC
.	.	14	TRBV28	TRBJ1-1	CASSLGREIFEAFF	TGTGCCAGCAGTTTAGGCAGGGAAATTTTTGAAGCTTTCTTT
many	.	14	TRBV6-2/TRBV6-3	TRBJ1-1	CASDLNGMNTEAFF	TGTGCCAGCGATCTGAACGGGATGAACACTGAAGCTTTCTTT
medium-sized	.	15	TRBV5-6	TRBJ2-3	CASSLVTRVSDTQYF	TGTGCCAGCAGCTTGGTAACGCGAGTGTCAGATACGCAGTATTTT
medium-sized	TRBD1	16	TRBV20-1	TRBJ2-1	CSARDPGQGVDNEQFF	TGCAGTGCTAGAGATCCCGGACAGGGTGTCGACAATGAGCAGTTCTTC
many	.	14	TRBV3-1	TRBJ2-3	CASSQGSNTDTQYF	TGTGCCAGCAGCCAAGGGAGCAACACAGATACGCAGTATTTT
many	.	16	TRBV7-2	TRBJ2-2	CASSLQGGANTGELFF	TGTGCCAGCAGCCTCCAAGGAGGTGCGAACACCGGGGAGCTGTTTTTT
many	.	14	TRBV5-1	TRBJ1-1	CASSLNGGNTEAFF	TGCGCCAGCAGCTTGAATGGGGGAAACACTGAAGCTTTCTTT
medium-sized	.	18	TRBV28	TRBJ1-5	CASTPPVGGGNSNQPQHF	TGTGCCAGCACCCCCCCCGTGGGAGGGGGAAATAGCAATCAGCCCCAGCATTTT
.	.	11	TRBV29-1	TRBJ2-1	CSAHDDNEQFF	TGCAGCGCCCACGACGACAATGAGCAGTTCTTC
.	.	14	TRBV7-2	TRBJ1-1	CASSSQGMNTEAFF	TGTGCCAGCAGCTCCCAGGGGATGAACACTGAAGCTTTCTTT
medium-sized	.	12	TRBV25-1	TRBJ1-1	CASSALNTEAFF	TGTGCCAGCAGTGCATTGAACACTGAAGCTTTCTTT
many	TRBD2	17	TRBV11-2	TRBJ2-5	CASSLRLAGIFEETQYF	TGTGCCAGCAGCTTACGTCTAGCGGGAATATTCGAAGAGACCCAGTACTTC
few	.	13	TRBV12-3/TRBV12-4	TRBJ1-1	CASSSKANTEAFF	TGTGCCAGCAGTTCGAAGGCGAACACTGAAGCTTTCTTT
many	.	12	TRBV20-1	TRBJ2-5	CSAPRSQETQYF	TGCAGCGCGCCCCGGAGCCAAGAGACCCAGTACTTC
many	.	12	TRBV19	TRBJ2-1	CASSISYNEQFF	TGTGCCAGTAGTATCTCCTACAATGAGCAGTTCTTC
many	.	15	TRBV7-2	TRBJ2-5	CASSLASVDQETQYF	TGTGCCAGCAGCTTAGCTAGCGTCGACCAAGAGACCCAGTACTTC
medium-sized	.	14	TRBV11-2	TRBJ2-3	CASRLLRRTDTQYF	TGTGCCAGCAGGCTCCTGAGAAGGACAGATACGCAGTATTTT
many	TRBD2	17	TRBV10-3	TRBJ2-7	CAISRTSGRAGTYEQYF	TGTGCCATCAGCCGGACTAGCGGGAGGGCCGGTACCTACGAGCAGTACTTC
many	TRBD1	18	TRBV19	TRBJ2-1	CASSIGTGGLGVYNEQFF	TGTGCCAGTAGTATAGGGACAGGGGGCTTGGGTGTCTACAATGAGCAGTTCTTC
medium-sized	TRBD1	13	TRBV28	TRBJ2-5	CAAETGGQETQYF	TGTGCCGCCGAGACAGGGGGCCAAGAGACCCAGTACTTC
many	TRBD1	14	TRBV4-1	TRBJ1-2	CASSHQGDRVGYTF	TGCGCCAGCAGCCACCAGGGGGACAGGGTTGGCTACACCTTC
medium-sized	.	14	TRBV28	TRBJ1-5	CASSLWRNSQPQHF	TGTGCCAGCAGTTTATGGAGGAATTCGCAGCCCCAGCATTTT
medium-sized	.	14	TRBV27	TRBJ1-1	CASRPIRPDTEAFF	TGTGCCAGCAGACCAATTCGACCGGACACTGAAGCTTTCTTT
medium-sized	.	11	TRBV3-1	TRBJ1-1	CASKMDREAFF	TGTGCCAGCAAGATGGACAGAGAAGCTTTCTTT
many	.	13	TRBV7-2	TRBJ1-1	CASSYGQITEAFF	TGTGCCAGCAGCTACGGACAGATCACTGAAGCTTTCTTT
many	.	15	TRBV28	TRBJ1-3	CASSLGVKSGNTIYF	TGTGCCAGCAGTTTAGGGGTAAAATCTGGAAACACCATATATTTT
.	.	15	TRBV27	TRBJ2-3	CASSPYGLEADTQYF	TGTGCCAGCAGTCCGTATGGGCTAGAGGCAGATACGCAGTATTTT
medium-sized	.	13	TRBV28	TRBJ1-1	CASRLYRERAAFF	TGTGCCAGCAGACTATACAGGGAACGTGCGGCTTTCTTT
many	.	14	TRBV18	TRBJ1-1	CASSPRAENTEAFF	TGTGCCAGCTCACCACGGGCCGAGAACACTGAAGCTTTCTTT
medium-sized	TRBD1	17	TRBV9	TRBJ1-2	CASSSGQRLPNYYGYTF	TGTGCCAGCAGCTCGGGACAGCGCCTCCCCAATTACTATGGCTACACCTTC
many	TRBD1	13	TRBV7-9	TRBJ1-1	CASRLGQGTEAFF	TGTGCCAGCAGGTTAGGACAGGGGACTGAAGCTTTCTTT
many	TRBD1	16	TRBV5-1	TRBJ2-3	CASSGWTGGITDTQYF	TGCGCCAGCAGCGGATGGACAGGGGGGATCACAGATACGCAGTATTTT
.	TRBD2	14	TRBV12-3/TRBV12-4	TRBJ2-5	CASSAWTSEETQYF	TGTGCCAGCAGTGCTTGGACTAGCGAAGAGACCCAGTACTTC
medium-sized	.	12	TRBV27	TRBJ1-1	CASIGGNTEAFF	TGTGCCAGCATCGGGGGTAACACTGAAGCTTTCTTT
.	.	14	TRBV3-1	TRBJ1-2	CASSQESLGSGYTF	TGTGCCAGCAGCCAAGAATCTCTGGGGAGTGGCTACACCTTC
many	.	12	TRBV29-1	TRBJ1-1	CSIIQAGTEAFF	TGCAGCATAATACAGGCGGGGACTGAAGCTTTCTTT
few	.	14	TRBV6-5	TRBJ2-1	CASSYSRGYNEQFF	TGTGCCAGCAGTTACTCGCGGGGCTACAATGAGCAGTTCTTC
.	TRBD2	16	TRBV4-3	TRBJ2-1	CASSQDKLAVMNEQFF	TGCGCCAGCAGCCAAGATAAACTAGCGGTTATGAATGAGCAGTTCTTC
many	TRBD1	14	TRBV18	TRBJ1-5	CASSPGTGHQPQHF	TGTGCCAGCTCACCAGGGACAGGGCACCAGCCCCAGCATTTT